These T cell receptor beta chains were read from a single sample in a study of blood T cell repertoires in COVID-19. Only in-frame clones appear in the TCRdb table, and some are missing; sequencing was by immunoSEQ multiplex PCR. The sample shows tens of thousands of clones, 88% of them seen only once. The sample taken for sequencing was peripheral blood. Every receptor here comes from a human donor with active COVID-19. The donor label of this sample is uncertain. Both conserved end residues are part of each CDR3. Fields, in order: D gene, V gene, J gene, clone size, CDR3 DNA, CDR3 protein. A D gene is named only where the DNA matches it firmly. A row's size may be missing; if present it is once, few, many or a size class.

>TRBD2|TRBV5-1|TRBJ2-3|.
TGCGCCAGCAGCTCTGGACTAGCGGGAGGTGCAGATACGCAGTATTTT
CASSSGLAGGADTQYF
>.|TRBV2|TRBJ1-2|.
TGTGCCAGCAGTGAACATGGCTGGCACTATGGCTACACCTTC
CASSEHGWHYGYTF
>.|TRBV6-6|TRBJ1-2|.
TGTGCCAGCAGGGAACACGCGGGGGGCGCCGAGAATGGCTACACCTTC
CASREHAGGAENGYTF
>.|TRBV7-9|TRBJ2-7|few
TGTGCCAGCAGCTTAAGCGGCAGTTATGACGAGCAGTACTTC
CASSLSGSYDEQYF
>TRBD1|TRBV2|TRBJ1-3|.
TGTGCCAAGCTCCTCCGGGACAGGGTTGGTGACACCATATATTTT
CAKLLRDRVGDTIYF
>TRBD2|TRBV6-2/TRBV6-3|TRBJ2-7|.
TGTGCCAGCAGTTACTTGGGTAGCGGGAGTTTTTTCTACGAGCAGTACTTC
CASSYLGSGSFFYEQYF
>.|TRBV6-2/TRBV6-3|TRBJ1-3|.
TGTGCCAGCAGTTACGTAGACAGGAGCTCTGGAAACACCATATATTTT
CASSYVDRSSGNTIYF
>TRBD1|TRBV6-5|TRBJ1-2|.
TGTGCCAGCAGCCAAACCGGGACAGGGGGCAATGGCTACACCTTC
CASSQTGTGGNGYTF
>TRBD2|TRBV19|TRBJ2-2|.
TGTGCCAGTACGGAGCGGGGGAACACCGGGGAGCTGTTTTTT
CASTERGNTGELFF
>TRBD2|TRBV5-1|TRBJ2-3|.
TGCGCCAGCAGCTTACGGACTAGCGGGGCTTCCGCAGATACGCAGTATTTT
CASSLRTSGASADTQYF
>TRBD1|TRBV28|TRBJ1-2|.
TGTGCCAGCAGTTTTACAGGGGGCTATGGCTACACCTTC
CASSFTGGYGYTF
>TRBD2|TRBV5-5|TRBJ2-7|.
TGTGCCACGGGTACCCCGGGAGGCTACGAGCAGTACTTC
CATGTPGGYEQYF
>TRBD1|TRBV28|TRBJ1-4|.
TGTGCCAGCAGTTTAACAGGGGCAACTAATGAAAAACTGTTTTTT
CASSLTGATNEKLFF
>.|TRBV5-1|TRBJ2-1|once
TGCGCCAGCAGCTTCGAGGGGGGGCAATACAATGAGCAGTTCTTC
CASSFEGGQYNEQFF
>TRBD1|TRBV5-4|TRBJ1-1|few
TGTGCCAGCAGGGACGGGACAGATGAAGCTTTCTTT
CASRDGTDEAFF
>.|TRBV3-1/TRBV3-2|TRBJ1-2|.
TGTGCCAGCAGCCAAGATCTAAGCGGGACGGACAACTATGGCTACACCTTC
CASSQDLSGTDNYGYTF
>TRBD1|TRBV2|TRBJ2-4|.
TGTGCCAGCAGTCAGGGGGCGCAAAACATTCAGTACTTC
CASSQGAQNIQYF
>TRBD1|TRBV12-3/TRBV12-4|TRBJ1-4|.
TGTGCCAGCGGGACAGGGAATGAAAAACTGTTTTTT
CASGTGNEKLFF
>.|TRBV19|TRBJ2-7|.
TGTGCCAGTGTCTCAGGCTCCTACGAGCAGTACTTC
CASVSGSYEQYF
>TRBD2|TRBV2|TRBJ2-7|.
TGTGCCGGAGGGACTAGCGGTTACGAGCAGTACTTC
CAGGTSGYEQYF
>.|TRBV6-5|TRBJ1-2|.
TGTGCCAGCAGGAAACAGGGTGACTTCTATGGCTACACCTTC
CASRKQGDFYGYTF
>.|TRBV19|TRBJ2-3|.
TGTGCCAGCCCGTGTGGGGGGTGCCGAAACAATACGCAGTATTTT
CASPCGGCRNNTQYF
>.|TRBV19|TRBJ1-5|.
TGTGCCAGTAGTAACGGGGGAAATCAGCCCCAGCATTTT
CASSNGGNQPQHF
>.|TRBV21-1|TRBJ2-7|.
TGTGCCAGCAGCAACCCCGGATTAAAGGGGACCTACGAGCAGTACTTC
CASSNPGLKGTYEQYF